The clone carrying this T cell receptor (beta chain) was seen a handful of times. Its antigen is undetermined. This sample is drawn from a study of blood T cells in healthy people across ages. Across the study: Template switching captured about one barcoded beta molecule per two T cells.

A second roughly 6 to 12 cycle PCR used barcoded and J-beta primers. Each cDNA molecule was tagged by a template-switch adaptor that had 12 random nucleotides. TCRdb analysed the 5' RACE reads with MiXCR anew, one entry per CDR3 protein. The repertoire holds some 1.5 million distinct CDR3 sequences, with about 45% as singletons. Donor samples were obtained from healthy Caucasian individuals from Russia, aged about 6 to 100. Study-level results: Considered underestimates were the diversity estimates obtained from one million T cells.

The clonotype originates from a woman between 18 and 30 years old in good health. Material: blood.

The CDR3 nucleotides read TGTGCCTGGAGTGTACAGGGCGCTATGCAGTACTTC. This codes for CAWSVQGAMQYF. V is TRBV30 and J is TRBJ2-4; D is possibly TRBD1 (6 bases). The germline V and J ends were trimmed by 0 bases and 13 bases, with 13 bases remaining between them. From germline, CDR1 is GTSNPN and CDR2 SVGIG (reference sequence). This CDR3 is 12 amino acids long.